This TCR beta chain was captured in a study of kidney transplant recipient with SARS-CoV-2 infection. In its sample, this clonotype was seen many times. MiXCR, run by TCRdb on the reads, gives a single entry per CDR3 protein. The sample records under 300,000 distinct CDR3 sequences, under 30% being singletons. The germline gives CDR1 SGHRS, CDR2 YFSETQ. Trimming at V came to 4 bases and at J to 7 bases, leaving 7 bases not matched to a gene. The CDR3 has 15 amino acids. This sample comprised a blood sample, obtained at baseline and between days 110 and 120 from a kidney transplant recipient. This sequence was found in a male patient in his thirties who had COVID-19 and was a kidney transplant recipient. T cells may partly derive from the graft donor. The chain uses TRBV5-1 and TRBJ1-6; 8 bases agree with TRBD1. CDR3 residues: CASSLTGGSNSPLHF. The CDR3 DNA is TGCGCCAGCAGCCTAACAGGGGGTAGCAATTCACCCCTCCACTTT.